Here is one TCR beta chain with its context. Its antigen is unknown. A read error may account for a junction end that differs from germline. This sample stems from a study of Graves' ophthalmopathy and Graves' hyperthyroidism. The germline V gene encodes CDR1 DFQATT and CDR2 SNEGSKA (reference sequence). This CDR3 is 14 amino acids long. General study findings and limits: Forecasting of ophthalmopathy progression by the model achieved roughly 69% sensitivity and approximately 72% specificity.

RNA transcripts were the template, and TCR beta CDR3 regions were amplified from them. Second-round multiplex PCR came after first-round RT-PCR with HTBI primers. TCRdb used MiXCR to reprocess the multiplex PCR reads, holding one entry per CDR3 protein. Seen here are some 520,000 distinct CDR3 sequences, around an eighth observed once, and the top ten hold around 9.8%. V gene TRBV20-1 combines with J gene TRBJ2-4, with unresolved D. Sequenced input: blood. This clonotype originated in a woman younger than 45 with Graves' ophthalmopathy. The CDR3 is CSARDEKGKNIKYF. The CDR3 DNA follows: TGCAGTGCTAGAGACGAGAAGGGCAAAAACATTAAGTACTTC.